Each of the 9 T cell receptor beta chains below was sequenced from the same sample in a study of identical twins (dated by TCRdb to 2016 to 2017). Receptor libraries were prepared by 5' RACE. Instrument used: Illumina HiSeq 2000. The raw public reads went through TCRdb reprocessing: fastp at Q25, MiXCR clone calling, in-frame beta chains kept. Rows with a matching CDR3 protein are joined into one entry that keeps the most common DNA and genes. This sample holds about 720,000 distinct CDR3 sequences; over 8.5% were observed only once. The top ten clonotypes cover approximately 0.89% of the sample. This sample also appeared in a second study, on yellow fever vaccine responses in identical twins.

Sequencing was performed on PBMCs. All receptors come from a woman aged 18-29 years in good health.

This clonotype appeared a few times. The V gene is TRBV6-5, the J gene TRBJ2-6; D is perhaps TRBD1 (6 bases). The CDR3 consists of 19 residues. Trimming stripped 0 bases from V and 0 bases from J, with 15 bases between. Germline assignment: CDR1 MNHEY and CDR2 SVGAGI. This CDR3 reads CASSYSLDRHYSGANVLTF. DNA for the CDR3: TGTGCCAGCAGTTACTCGTTGGACAGACACTACTCTGGGGCCAACGTCCTGACTTTC.

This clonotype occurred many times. CDR3 DNA sequence: TGCGCCAGCAGCTTGCAGGGACCCCCTAACAATGAGCAGTTCTTC. Translated, it gives CASSLQGPPNNEQFF. V is TRBV5-1 and J is TRBJ2-1; D is perhaps TRBD1 or TRBD2 (5 bases each). Looked up from germline, CDR1 is SGHRS and CDR2 is YFSETQ. V dropped 1 base and J dropped 5 bases, with 13 bases sitting between them. The CDR3 loop spans 15 amino acids.

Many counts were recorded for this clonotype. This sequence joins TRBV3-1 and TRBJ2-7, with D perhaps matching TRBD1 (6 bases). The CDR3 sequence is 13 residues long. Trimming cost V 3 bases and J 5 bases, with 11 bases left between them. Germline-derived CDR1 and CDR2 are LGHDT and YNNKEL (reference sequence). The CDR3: CASSHSGANEQYF. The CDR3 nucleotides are TGTGCCAGCAGCCACTCAGGGGCGAACGAGCAGTACTTC.

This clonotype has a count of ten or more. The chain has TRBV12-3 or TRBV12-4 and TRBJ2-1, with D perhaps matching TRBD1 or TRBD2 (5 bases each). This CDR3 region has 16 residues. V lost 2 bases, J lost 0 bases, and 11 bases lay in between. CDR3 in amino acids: CASSLWGPSSYNEQFF. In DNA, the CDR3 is TGTGCCAGCAGTTTATGGGGACCGAGCTCCTACAATGAGCAGTTCTTC.

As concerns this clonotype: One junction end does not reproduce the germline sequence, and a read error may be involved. Here the CDR3 reads CTSTRTGTYYEQYF. The DNA of the CDR3 is TGTACCAGCACTCGGACGGGCACGTACTACGAGCAGTACTTC. The chain is built from TRBV12-3 or TRBV12-4 and TRBJ2-7; D remains ambiguous. The CDR3 covers 14 residues.

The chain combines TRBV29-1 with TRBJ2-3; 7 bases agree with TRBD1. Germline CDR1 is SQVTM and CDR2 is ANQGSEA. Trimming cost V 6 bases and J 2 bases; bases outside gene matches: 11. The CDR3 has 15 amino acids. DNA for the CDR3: TGCAGCGTAAACCCAACAGGGGCACCCACAGATACGCAGTATTTT. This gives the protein CSVNPTGAPTDTQYF.

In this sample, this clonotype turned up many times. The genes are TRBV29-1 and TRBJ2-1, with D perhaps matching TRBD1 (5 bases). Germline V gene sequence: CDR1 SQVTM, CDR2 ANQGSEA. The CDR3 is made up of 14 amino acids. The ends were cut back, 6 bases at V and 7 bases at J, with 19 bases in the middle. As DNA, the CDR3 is TGCAGCGTAGACAGTGGTGAGAAACGTAATGAGCAGTTCTTC. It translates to CSVDSGEKRNEQFF.

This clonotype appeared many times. The CDR3: CASSQDEKAGGADTQYF. The DNA of the CDR3 is TGCGCCAGCAGCCAAGATGAAAAGGCGGGAGGGGCAGATACGCAGTATTTT. This chain uses TRBV4-1 with TRBJ2-3; 9 nucleotides match TRBD2. V trimming: 0 bases; J trimming: 4 bases; junction bases outside the gene matches: 8. CDR1 is MGHRA, CDR2 YSYEKL, per germline. This CDR3 is built from 17 residues.

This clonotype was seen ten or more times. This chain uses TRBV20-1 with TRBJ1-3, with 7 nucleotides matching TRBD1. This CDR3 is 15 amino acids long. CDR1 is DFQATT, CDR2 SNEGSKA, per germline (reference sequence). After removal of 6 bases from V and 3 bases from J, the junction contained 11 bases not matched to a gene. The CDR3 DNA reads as TGCAGTGCCGGAGAACAGACAGGGTTTGGAAACACCATATATTTT. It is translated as CSAGEQTGFGNTIYF.